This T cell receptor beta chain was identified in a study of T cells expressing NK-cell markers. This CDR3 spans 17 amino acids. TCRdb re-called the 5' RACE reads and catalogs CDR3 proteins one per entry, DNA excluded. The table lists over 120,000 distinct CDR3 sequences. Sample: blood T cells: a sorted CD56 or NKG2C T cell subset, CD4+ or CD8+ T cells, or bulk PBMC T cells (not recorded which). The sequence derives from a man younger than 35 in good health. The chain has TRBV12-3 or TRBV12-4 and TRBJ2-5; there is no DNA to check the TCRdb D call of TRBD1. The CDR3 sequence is CASSPTITRGDQETQYF.